Shown below are 11 T cell receptor beta chains from a single sample sequenced in a study of Graves' ophthalmopathy and Graves' hyperthyroidism. Amplification targeted the TCR beta CDR3 regions, with RNA transcripts as the source material. First-round RT-PCR with HTBI primers preceded a second-round multiplex PCR. TCRdb reprocessed the multiplex PCR reads with MiXCR, giving one entry per CDR3 protein. Here the sample spans fewer than 400,000 distinct CDR3 sequences, around 19% being singletons. The specimen was peripheral blood. Receptors were obtained from a woman aged 18-29 years with Graves' ophthalmopathy.

This clonotype has at least ten counts. V is TRBV6-1 and J is TRBJ2-7, with 8 bases that match TRBD1. In germline, CDR1 is MNHNS, CDR2 SASEGT. V was pared by 0 bases and J by 5 bases, with 6 bases of the junction left unmatched. The CDR3 covers 15 residues. The CDR3 sequence: CASSEALRTGNEQYF. CDR3 sequence (DNA): TGTGCCAGCAGTGAAGCGCTTCGGACAGGGAACGAGCAGTACTTC.

This clonotype was seen repeatedly, ten times or more. V and J are TRBV20-1 and TRBJ1-1, with D possibly being TRBD1 (6 bases). V dropped 3 bases and J dropped 0 bases, with 14 bases sitting between them. Germline V gene sequence: CDR1 DFQATT, CDR2 SNEGSKA (reference sequence). The length of the CDR3 is 15 residues. CDR3: CSASFYRVVNTEAFF. Written as DNA, the CDR3 is TGCAGTGCTAGTTTTTACAGGGTCGTGAACACTGAAGCTTTCTTT.

This clonotype appeared many times. The chain links TRBV20-1 to TRBJ1-5; D is perhaps TRBD1 (5 bases). V gave up 0 bases and J gave up 0 bases, with 9 bases separating them. The CDR3 covers 15 residues. Germline assignment: CDR1 DFQATT and CDR2 SNEGSKA (reference sequence). The CDR3 coding sequence is TGCAGTGCTAGAGATCAACAGGTTAGCAATCAGCCCCAGCATTTT. This encodes CSARDQQVSNQPQHF.

This clonotype was observed a few times. The chain links TRBV15 to TRBJ1-1; 7 bases map to TRBD1. The V segment lost 5 bases and the J segment 1 base; nucleotides outside the gene matches: 4. From germline, CDR1 is LNHNV and CDR2 YYDKDF (reference sequence). This CDR3 is built from 14 residues. CDR3 sequence reads: CATSLDRANTEAFF. The DNA for the CDR3 is TGTGCCACCAGCCTCGACAGGGCGAACACTGAAGCTTTCTTT.

This clonotype appeared many times. The rearrangement uses TRBV15 and TRBJ2-5, with TRBD1 matching 7 bases. The CDR3 runs 16 residues. J gave up 0 bases and V 5 bases, and 9 bases lay outside the gene matches. From germline, CDR1 is LNHNV and CDR2 YYDKDF (reference sequence). This chain's CDR3 is CATSFLGDRDQETQYF. The CDR3, as DNA: TGTGCCACCAGCTTCCTTGGAGACAGGGACCAAGAGACCCAGTACTTC.

The sample holds many counts of this clonotype. The chain recombines TRBV5-1 with TRBJ2-5, with TRBD2 identical over 9 bases. Germline-derived CDR1 and CDR2 are SGHRS and YFSETQ. The CDR3 runs to 16 residues. V dropped 3 bases and J dropped 5; count of bases not matched to a gene: 11. CDR3 nucleotides: TGCGCCAGCAGCTCTGAAGGTAGCGGGGGATGGGAGACCCAGTACTTC. Its protein product is CASSSEGSGGWETQYF.

This clonotype has more than one count but fewer than ten. This rearrangement joins TRBV7-2 to TRBJ2-2; TRBD1 or TRBD2 may be the D gene (6 bases each). Trimming pared 5 bases from V and 6 bases from J, leaving 16 bases between. Germline-derived CDR1 and CDR2 are SGHTA and FQGNSA. The CDR3 totals 15 residues. In DNA form, the CDR3 reads TGTGCCAGCAGCATTAGCGGAGCAGGGGCCGGGGAGCTGTTTTTT. It translates to CASSISGAGAGELFF.

The rearrangement uses TRBV6-2 or TRBV6-3 and TRBJ1-6; weak D call: TRBD1 (5 bases). There are 15 residues in the CDR3. Germline CDR1 MNHEY, CDR2 SVGEGT. Trimming removed 5 bases at V and 7 bases at J, with 15 bases between. The CDR3 DNA reads TGTGCCAGCAGTCCATACAGGATCGTGAATTCACCCCTCCACTTT. Protein product: CASSPYRIVNSPLHF.

In its sample, this clonotype was seen many times. The gene calls are TRBV10-3 and TRBJ1-6; D perhaps matches TRBD1 (6 bases). The CDR3 totals 15 residues. With 0 bases removed from V and 9 bases from J, the gap between germline ends came to 12 bases. Germline loops: CDR1 ENHRY, CDR2 SYGVKD. The CDR3 DNA is TGTGCCATCAGTGAGTCCCAGGGGAGCGGTTCACCCCTCCACTTT. Translation: CAISESQGSGSPLHF.

The table lists this clonotype with many counts. The rearrangement joins TRBV5-6 to TRBJ2-7; 7 positions match TRBD1. This CDR3 spans 14 amino acids. V lost 4 bases to trimming and J lost 1 base; unmatched junction nucleotides: 5. Looked up from germline, CDR1 is SGHDT and CDR2 is YYEEEE. In DNA, the CDR3 is TGTGCCAGCAGCATGGGACAGAGATCCTACGAGCAGTACTTC. Protein: CASSMGQRSYEQYF. The full variable domain, rest sourced from reference TRBV5-6 and TRBJ2-7, is DAGVTQSPTHLIKTRGQQVTLRCSPKSGHDTVSWYQQALGQGPQFIFQYYEEEERQRGNFPDRFSGHQFPNYSSELNVNALLLGDSALYLCASSMGQRSYEQYFGPGTRLTVT.

The table lists this clonotype with many counts. The chain uses TRBV6-2 or TRBV6-3 and TRBJ2-7; 9 bases line up with TRBD2. The CDR3 consists of 19 residues. From germline, CDR1 is MNHEY and CDR2 SVGEGT. V shed 2 bases and J 0 bases; nucleotides not matched to a gene: 14. This CDR3 is CASSYSELTSGISSYEQYF. CDR3 in DNA: TGTGCCAGCAGTTACAGCGAATTGACTAGCGGCATTAGCTCCTACGAGCAGTACTTC.